A single sample is the source of the 26 T cell receptor beta chains below, sequenced in a study of cytomegalovirus exposure and HLA in healthy donors. PCR primers comprised 60 Vbeta and 13 Jbeta primers. Some clones are missing from TCRdb's copy, which holds only in-frame ones; the method was immunoSEQ multiplex PCR. The sample records 150,000 or so clones, 60% to 85% being singletons. Sequencing was done on a sample of PBMCs. The receptors were gathered from a man between 40 and 49 years old in good health and CMV-seropositive.

The rearrangement joins TRBV15 to TRBJ1-2; tentatively, D is TRBD1 (5 bases). The CDR3 runs 16 residues. Germline lookup yields CDR1 LNHNV and CDR2 YYDKDF (reference sequence). Between the trimmed V and J ends, which lost 1 base and 4 bases, there was a span of 16 bases. In nucleotides, the CDR3 is TGTGCCACCAGCAGAGTCCTTACAGGTCTTGCCTATGGCTACACCTTC. Translation: CATSRVLTGLAYGYTF.

With regard to this clone: Other DNA sequences in the same sample also yield this CDR3. The V and J genes are TRBV5-1 and TRBJ2-1; 9 bases are a match to TRBD2. The V and J ends lost 4 bases and 7 bases, in that order; junction bases with no gene match: 9. The CDR3 contains 15 residues. Germline lookup yields CDR1 SGHRS and CDR2 YFSETQ. CDR3 in amino acids: CASSQIAGDINEQFF. CDR3 nucleotides: TGCGCCAGCAGCCAGATAGCGGGGGACATAAATGAGCAGTTCTTC. The variable domain in full, completed from reference TRBV5-1 and TRBJ2-1, reads KAGVTQTPRYLIKTRGQQVTLSCSPISGHRSVSWYQQTPGQGLQFLFEYFSETQRNKGNFPGRFSGRQFSNSRSEMNVSTLELGDSALYLCASSQIAGDINEQFFGPGTRLTVL.

This rearrangement joins TRBV5-4 to TRBJ1-2; perhaps TRBD1 as D (6 bases). V was clipped by 5 bases and J by 3 bases, with 17 bases between them. The V gene's germline CDR1 is SGHNT and CDR2 YYREEE (reference sequence). This CDR3 has 15 residues. The DNA for the CDR3 is TGTGCCAGCAGGGGAATCCAGGGGATGGACTATGGCTACACCTTC. This sequence encodes CASRGIQGMDYGYTF. Supplemented by reference TRBV5-4 and TRBJ1-2, the full variable domain reads ETGVTQSPTHLIKTRGQQVTLRCSSQSGHNTVSWYQQALGQGPQFIFQYYREEENGRGNFPPRFSGLQFPNYSSELNVNALELDDSALYLCASRGIQGMDYGYTFGSGTRLTVV.

This clone was recorded only once. The rearrangement joins TRBV11-2 to TRBJ2-1; 14 nucleotides match TRBD2. The length of the CDR3 is 15 residues. Germline V gene data show CDR1 as SGHAT and CDR2 as FQNNGV. The V gene end was trimmed by 6 bases and the J gene end by 2 bases; junction bases not matched to a gene: 0. The CDR3 coding sequence is TGTGCCAGCAGGGGACTAGCGGGGGCCTACAATGAGCAGTTCTTC. Encoded protein: CASRGLAGAYNEQFF.

The chain links TRBV7-2 to TRBJ2-7; 11 bases are shared with TRBD2. J gave up 2 bases and V 3 bases, and 12 bases lay outside the gene matches. CDR3 length: 18 amino acids. Germline lookup yields CDR1 SGHTA and CDR2 FQGNSA. CDR3 loop: CASSLLLAGGPRAYEQYF. CDR3 coding DNA: TGTGCCAGCAGCTTGTTGCTAGCGGGAGGCCCCAGGGCCTACGAGCAGTACTTC.

CDR3 coding DNA: TGCGCCAGCAGCTTGGAGGGAGGTAGTTCTGGAAACACCATATATTTT. Translated: CASSLEGGSSGNTIYF. This rearrangement joins TRBV5-1 to TRBJ1-3; no clear D. The V gene lost 0 bases and the J gene lost 1 base, with 11 bases spanning the gap. From germline, CDR1 is SGHRS and CDR2 YFSETQ. The CDR3 sequence is 16 residues long.

The chain combines TRBV5-5 with TRBJ1-1; no definite D call. CDR3 size: 16 residues. The germline gives CDR1 SGHKS, CDR2 YYEKEE (reference sequence). V lost 1 base to trimming and J lost 0 bases, with 13 bases between them. The CDR3 sequence is CASSLLGDLMNTEAFF. Written as DNA, the CDR3 is TGTGCCAGCAGCTTGCTAGGCGACCTGATGAACACTGAAGCTTTCTTT.

The V and J genes are TRBV7-2 and TRBJ1-2, with D tentatively TRBD1 (6 bases). The V gene's germline CDR1 is SGHTA and CDR2 FQGNSA. V lost 1 base, J lost 0 bases, and 15 bases lay in between. The CDR3 runs 17 residues. In nucleotides, the CDR3 is TGTGCCAGCAGCTTAGAGGGCAGGGGACCCCCTAACTATGGCTACACCTTC. This sequence encodes CASSLEGRGPPNYGYTF. The variable domain in full, completed from reference TRBV7-2 and TRBJ1-2, reads GAGVSQSPSNKVTEKGKDVELRCDPISGHTALYWYRQSLGQGLEFLIYFQGNSAPDKSGLPSDRFSAERTGGSVSTLTIQRTQQEDSAVYLCASSLEGRGPPNYGYTFGSGTRLTVV.

The chain links TRBV19 to TRBJ1-1; D uncertain. Germline V lookup: CDR1 LNHDA, CDR2 SQIVND (reference sequence). Trimming shortened V by 3 bases and J by 4 bases, and 9 bases separated the two germline ends. The CDR3 consists of 13 residues. CDR3 DNA: TGTGCCAGTAGTATCATTAGCTTCACTGAAGCTTTCTTT. It specifies CASSIISFTEAFF.

This clone was seen only a few times. V usage is TRBV10-3 and J usage is TRBJ2-7, with TRBD1 as a possible D gene (6 bases). V dropped 8 bases and J dropped 2 bases, with 7 bases sitting between them. Germline V CDR1 and CDR2: ENHRY, SYGVKD. There are 11 residues in the CDR3. The chain's CDR3 is CAIGQTYEQYF. The DNA for the CDR3 is TGTGCCATCGGACAGACCTACGAGCAGTACTTC.

The chain is built from TRBV19 and TRBJ2-2, with a weak D call TRBD2 (5 bases). Trimming cost V 7 bases and J 4 bases, with 13 bases left between them. Germline CDR1 and CDR2: LNHDA and SQIVND (reference sequence). The CDR3 consists of 14 residues. CDR3 DNA: TGTGCCAGTAACGGACGCGGGTTCACCGGGGAGCTGTTTTTT. Translated: CASNGRGFTGELFF.

The V call is TRBV7-2, the J call TRBJ2-5; D is uncertain. Trimming stripped 1 base from V and 2 bases from J, with 11 bases between. The germline CDR1 and CDR2 sequences are SGHTA and FQGNSA. CDR3 size: 15 residues. The CDR3 sequence is CASSLVQNPQETQYF. The CDR3 DNA reads TGTGCCAGCAGCTTAGTCCAGAACCCGCAAGAGACCCAGTACTTC.

As concerns this clone: Other DNA sequences of this sample code for an identical CDR3. The chain has TRBV27 and TRBJ2-7, with 9 bases aligning to TRBD1. V was pared by 5 bases and J by 3 bases, with 5 bases of the junction left unmatched. The germline CDR1 and CDR2 sequences are MNHEY and SMNVEV (reference sequence). CDR3 length: 14 residues. CDR3: CASSPLTGGYEQYF. In DNA form, the CDR3 reads TGTGCCAGCAGTCCTCTGACAGGGGGCTACGAGCAGTACTTC.

V usage is TRBV29-1 and J usage is TRBJ2-3, with a possible D match to TRBD2 (7 bases). There are 16 residues in the CDR3. Germline V gene sequence: CDR1 SQVTM, CDR2 ANQGSEA. The ends were cut back, 7 bases at V and 1 base at J, with 21 bases in the middle. Written as DNA, the CDR3 is TGCAGCGCCACAACCTTACAGGGAGGGGGCACAGATACGCAGTATTTT. Residues: CSATTLQGGGTDTQYF.

This clone was seen only a few times. The V call is TRBV2, the J call TRBJ2-7; 10 bases agree with TRBD2. The CDR3 contains 18 residues. J lost 1 base, V lost 3 bases, and 12 bases had no gene match. CDR1 is SNHLY and CDR2 is FYNNEI in the germline V gene. CDR3 DNA: TGTGCCAGCAGTGAGGAGGCAAGAAGCGGGAGGGGGTCCTACGAGCAGTACTTC. Translation gives CASSEEARSGRGSYEQYF. Looking up the rest from reference TRBV2 and TRBJ2-7 gives the full variable domain: EPEVTQTPSHQVTQMGQEVILRCVPISNHLYFYWYRQILGQKVEFLVSFYNNEISEKSEIFDDQFSVERPDGSNFTLKIRSTKLEDSAMYFCASSEEARSGRGSYEQYFGPGTRLTVT.

The chain is built from TRBV13 and TRBJ1-3, with D uncertain. This CDR3 contains 16 residues. From germline, CDR1 is PRHDT and CDR2 FYEKMQ (reference sequence). V gave up 0 bases and J gave up 0 bases, with 9 bases separating them. CDR3 protein: CASSLGPGGSGNTIYF. The DNA of the CDR3 is TGTGCCAGCAGCTTAGGACCGGGAGGCTCTGGAAACACCATATATTTT.

J is TRBJ2-5 and V is TRBV30; 8 nucleotides line up with TRBD1. This CDR3 is 14 amino acids long. V gave up 5 bases and J gave up 6 bases; unmatched junction bases: 11. Germline values: CDR1 GTSNPN, CDR2 SVGIG (reference sequence). The DNA for the CDR3 is TGTGCCTGGGGTCCAGGGGGCGTGAGAAAGACCCAGTACTTC. It specifies CAWGPGGVRKTQYF.

This sequence joins TRBV5-3 and TRBJ2-5; D not resolved. TRBV5-3 is annotated as an ORF whose role is uncertain. There are 16 residues in the CDR3. V was clipped by 2 bases and J by 2 bases, with 16 bases between them. CDR3 in DNA: TGTGCCAGAAGCTTTAGGAGAATTAATAATCAAGAGACCCAGTACTTC. It codes for CARSFRRINNQETQYF.

The chain carries TRBV6-1 and TRBJ1-1; weak D call: TRBD1 (5 bases). This CDR3 has 12 amino acids. The V and J ends lost 6 bases and 10 bases respectively, with 15 bases between them. The germline CDR1 and CDR2 sequences are MNHNS and SASEGT. CDR3 in amino acids: CASRTGGAGAFF. For the CDR3, the DNA is TGTGCCAGCAGAACGGGGGGAGCAGGAGCTTTCTTT.

This clone was counted a few times. J is TRBJ2-5 and V is TRBV7-9, with D possibly matching TRBD2 (6 bases). V lost 5 bases to trimming and J lost 4 bases, with 14 bases between them. The CDR3 extends over 14 amino acids. CDR1 and CDR2 from the germline V gene are SEHNR and FQNEAQ (reference sequence). CDR3 region: CASSPTMGGETQYF. The CDR3 nucleotides read TGTGCCAGCAGCCCTACAATGGGGGGAGAGACCCAGTACTTC.

The chain couples TRBV7-2 to TRBJ2-1; D gene ambiguous. CDR1 and CDR2 from the germline V gene are SGHTA and FQGNSA. The CDR3 extends over 15 amino acids. Trimming left V 6 bases short and J 0 bases short, with 12 bases between. CDR3 in amino acids: CASSFSRSSYNEQFF. CDR3 nucleotide sequence: TGTGCCAGCAGTTTCTCTCGTAGCTCCTACAATGAGCAGTTCTTC.

The chain recombines TRBV11-2 with TRBJ2-1; 7 nucleotides line up with TRBD1. This CDR3 comprises 17 residues. Germline assignment: CDR1 SGHAT and CDR2 FQNNGV. V shed 0 bases, J shed 3 bases, and the junction held 8 bases outside the gene matches. CDR3 residues: CASSLEGTAPLYNEQFF. The CDR3 DNA reads as TGTGCCAGCAGCTTAGAAGGGACAGCCCCTCTCTACAATGAGCAGTTCTTC.

This chain uses TRBV4-2 with TRBJ1-1; TRBD1 might be the D (5 bases). V gave up 3 bases and J gave up 4 bases, with 18 bases separating them. This CDR3 is built from 16 residues. The germline V gene encodes CDR1 LGHNA and CDR2 YNFKEQ. The CDR3 nucleotides read TGTGCCAGCAGCCAGGAGGCATCTGGGGGGAGCACTGAAGCTTTCTTT. Its translation: CASSQEASGGSTEAFF.

This rearrangement joins TRBV11-1 to TRBJ2-7; D might be TRBD2 (5 bases). The germline V and J ends were trimmed by 6 bases and 4 bases, with 16 bases remaining between them. The CDR3 loop spans 14 amino acids. The V gene's germline CDR1 is SGHAT and CDR2 FQDESV (reference sequence). CDR3 sequence reads: CASRDRGGIYEQYF. CDR3 DNA sequence: TGTGCCAGCAGGGATCGGGGTGGAATTTACGAGCAGTACTTC.

The rearrangement joins TRBV30 to TRBJ1-5; the D gene is possibly TRBD1 (6 bases). The germline V gene encodes CDR1 GTSNPN and CDR2 SVGIG (reference sequence). This CDR3 comprises 14 residues. V was pared by 2 bases and J by 6 bases, with 14 bases between. DNA for the CDR3: TGTGCCTGGAGTTTGGCAGGGGCACGTCAGCCCCAGCATTTT. It yields the protein CAWSLAGARQPQHF.

The chain links TRBV5-4 to TRBJ2-5; 16 bases are a match to TRBD2. Germline V CDR1 and CDR2: SGHNT, YYREEE (reference sequence). There are 15 residues in the CDR3. V lost 4 bases and J lost 7; bases outside the gene matches: 4. The DNA of the CDR3 is TGTGCCAGCAGCGCCGGGACTAGCGGGAGGGGGACCCAGTACTTC. Translated: CASSAGTSGRGTQYF.